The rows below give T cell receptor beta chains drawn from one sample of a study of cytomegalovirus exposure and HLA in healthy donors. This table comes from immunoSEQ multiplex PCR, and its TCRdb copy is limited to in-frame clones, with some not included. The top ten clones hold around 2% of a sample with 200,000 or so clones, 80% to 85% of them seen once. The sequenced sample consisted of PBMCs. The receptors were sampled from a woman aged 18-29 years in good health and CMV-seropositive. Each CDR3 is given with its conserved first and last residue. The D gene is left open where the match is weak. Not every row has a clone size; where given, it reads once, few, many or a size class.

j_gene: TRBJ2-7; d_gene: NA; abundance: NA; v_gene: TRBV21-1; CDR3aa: CATYRPLEYEQYF; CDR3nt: TGTGCCACTTACCGACCCCTAGAGTACGAGCAGTACTTC
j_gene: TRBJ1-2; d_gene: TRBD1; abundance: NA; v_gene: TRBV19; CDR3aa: CASGSWTGEAQGGGYTF; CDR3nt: TGTGCCAGTGGGAGTTGGACAGGGGAGGCACAAGGAGGCGGCTACACCTTC
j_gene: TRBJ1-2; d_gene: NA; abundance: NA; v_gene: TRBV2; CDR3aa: CASSRGGTSYGYTF; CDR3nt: TGTGCCAGCAGTAGGGGAGGGACGAGCTATGGCTACACCTTC
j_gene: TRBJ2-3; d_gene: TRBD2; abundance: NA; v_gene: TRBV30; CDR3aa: CAWRLAGGTDTQYF; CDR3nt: TGTGCCTGGAGACTAGCGGGGGGCACAGATACGCAGTATTTT
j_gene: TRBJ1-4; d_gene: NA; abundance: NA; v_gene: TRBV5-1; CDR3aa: CASSWGLRGVVVEKLFF; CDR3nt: TGCGCCAGCAGCTGGGGACTTAGAGGGGTTGTGGTGGAAAAACTGTTTTTT
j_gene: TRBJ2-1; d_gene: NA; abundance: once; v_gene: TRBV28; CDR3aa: CASSFFNEQFF; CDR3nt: TGTGCCAGCAGTTTCTTCAATGAGCAGTTCTTC
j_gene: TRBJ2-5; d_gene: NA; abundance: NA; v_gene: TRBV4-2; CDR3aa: CASSQVREDWGQETQYF; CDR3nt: TGTGCCAGCAGCCAAGTTAGGGAGGATTGGGGACAAGAGACCCAGTACTTC
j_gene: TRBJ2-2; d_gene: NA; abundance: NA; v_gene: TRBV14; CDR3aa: CASSRQGLLNTGELFF; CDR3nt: TGTGCCAGCAGCCGGCAGGGACTCTTAAACACCGGGGAGCTGTTTTTT
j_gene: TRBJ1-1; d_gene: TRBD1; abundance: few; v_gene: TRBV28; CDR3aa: CASKFNRGAGSAFF; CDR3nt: TGTGCCAGCAAATTCAACAGGGGCGCAGGAAGTGCTTTCTTT
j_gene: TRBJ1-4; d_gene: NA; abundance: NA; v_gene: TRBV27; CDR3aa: CASSLDSRGYKLFF; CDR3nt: TGTGCCAGCAGTTTAGATTCCAGGGGCTATAAACTGTTTTTT
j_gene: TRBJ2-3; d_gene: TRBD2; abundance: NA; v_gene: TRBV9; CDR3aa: CASSVGLASADTQYF; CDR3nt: TGTGCCAGCAGCGTGGGACTAGCAAGCGCAGATACGCAGTATTTT
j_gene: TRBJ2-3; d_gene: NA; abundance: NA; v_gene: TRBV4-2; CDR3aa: CASSQGDSTVDTQYF; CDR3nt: TGTGCCAGCAGCCAAGGGGACTCTACGGTAGATACGCAGTATTTT
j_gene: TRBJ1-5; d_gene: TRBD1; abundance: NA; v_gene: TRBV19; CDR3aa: CASSISGQPGQPQHF; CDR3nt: TGTGCCAGTAGTATATCGGGACAGCCAGGTCAGCCCCAGCATTTT
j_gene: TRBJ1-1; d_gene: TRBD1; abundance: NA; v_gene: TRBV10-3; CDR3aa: CAITPFGTAGTEAFF; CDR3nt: TGTGCCATCACTCCGTTCGGGACAGCTGGCACCGAAGCTTTCTTT
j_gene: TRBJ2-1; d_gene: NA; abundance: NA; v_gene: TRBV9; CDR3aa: CASSVGGRTYNEQFF; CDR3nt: TGTGCCAGCAGCGTGGGGGGGCGCACCTACAATGAGCAGTTCTTC
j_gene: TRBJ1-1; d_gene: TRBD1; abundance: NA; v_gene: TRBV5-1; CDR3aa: CASSSQGAGSNTEAFF; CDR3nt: TGCGCCAGCAGCTCACAGGGGGCGGGATCGAACACTGAAGCTTTCTTT